This is a list of T cell receptor beta chains from one sample in a study of beta chain features in type 1 diabetes. The repertoire was sequenced with immunoSEQ multiplex PCR; TCRdb's copy has only in-frame clones and lacks some. The table shows roughly 150,000 clones, with over 8.5% occurring only once. The sample consisted of central memory CD4+ T cells from blood. Receptors were obtained from a man younger than 30 in good health. The CDR3 runs from the conserved cysteine through the conserved F or W. A D gene is named only where the DNA matches it firmly. Size values are once, few and many counts, or a class for expanded clones, and some rows have none.

d_call j_call clone_size v_call cdr3_nt cdr3_aa
TRBD2 TRBJ2-7 few TRBV28 TGTGTTTCCAGGCGGGAGGGAACCTCCTACGAGCAGTACTTC CVSRREGTSYEQYF
- TRBJ1-1 many TRBV7-9 TGTGCCAGCAGCTTCGAAGGGAGCTGGGGAGCTTTCTTT CASSFEGSWGAFF
- TRBJ1-1 - TRBV5-1 TGCGCCAGCAGCCCCATTCGTGCTCTGGGGAACACTGAAGCTTTCTTT CASSPIRALGNTEAFF
- TRBJ1-2 - TRBV28 TGTGCCAGCAGTGCCGCTAACTATGGCTACACCTTC CASSAANYGYTF
- TRBJ2-3 once TRBV7-2 TGTGCCAGCAGCTTAGTCGGCACAGATACGCAGTATTTT CASSLVGTDTQYF
- TRBJ1-2 - TRBV30 TGTGCCTGGAGTGCCCAGACGTATGGCTACACCTTC CAWSAQTYGYTF
- TRBJ2-6 few TRBV19 TGTGCCAGTAGTCGGGACACCTTGATGGGTTCTGGGGCCAACGTCCTGACTTTC CASSRDTLMGSGANVLTF
TRBD2 TRBJ2-3 once TRBV7-2 TGTGCCAGCAGCTTAGTCCTAGCGGGAATGGGCACAGATACGCAGTATTTT CASSLVLAGMGTDTQYF
- TRBJ1-2 - TRBV10-3 TGTGCCATCACCCTGGACGGGTATGGCTACACCTTC CAITLDGYGYTF
- TRBJ1-4 - TRBV6-5 TGTGCCAGCAAGAGAGGAGGGAATGGAGAAAAACTGTTTTTT CASKRGGNGEKLFF
TRBD1 TRBJ2-1 few TRBV28 TGTGCCAGCAGGAACTACAGGGGATCATACAATGAGCAGTTCTTC CASRNYRGSYNEQFF
- TRBJ2-1 few TRBV5-1 TGCGCCAGCAGCCGTTCCGGGACACCTAACAATGAGCAGTTCTTC CASSRSGTPNNEQFF
- TRBJ2-1 many TRBV5-1 TGCGCCAGCAGCTCTGGACAGACCTACAATGAGCAGTTCTTC CASSSGQTYNEQFF
- TRBJ2-5 - TRBV28 TGTGCCAGCAGTCCCGCGACAGGTGGGGAGACCCAGTACTTC CASSPATGGETQYF
TRBD1 TRBJ2-5 few TRBV25-1 TGTGCCAGCAGTCCCGGGACAGGGTCTGGGACCCAGTACTTC CASSPGTGSGTQYF
- TRBJ2-7 few TRBV29-1 TGCAGCGCCGTTTCCGGTAACGAGCAGTACTTC CSAVSGNEQYF
- TRBJ1-4 - TRBV4-2 TGTGCCAGCAGCCAAGAAGGAGAAAAACTGTTTTTT CASSQEGEKLFF
- TRBJ2-7 few TRBV5-4 TGTGCCAGCAGCTTGGGGGGCGTATCCCGCGAGCAGTACTTC CASSLGGVSREQYF
TRBD1 TRBJ1-5 few TRBV10-3 TGTGCCATCGCCACAGGGGCAGATCAGCCCCAGCATTTT CAIATGADQPQHF
- TRBJ1-6 few TRBV10-3 TGTGCCATGGGACAAGAACTTAATTCACCCCTCCACTTT CAMGQELNSPLHF
- TRBJ1-2 - TRBV18 TGTGCCAGCTCACCTACGGGACTGTATGGCTACACCTTC CASSPTGLYGYTF
- TRBJ2-1 few TRBV7-9 TGTGCCAGCAGCACTCACAATGAGCAGTTCTTC CASSTHNEQFF
TRBD2 TRBJ2-4 few TRBV27 TGTGCCAGCAGTCCCCGTCTAGCGGAGCTGGGGAGAGCCAAAAACATTCAGTACTTC CASSPRLAELGRAKNIQYF
- TRBJ1-1 few TRBV28 TGTGCCAGCAGTTTGGCAGGTGCCGTCATGAACACTGAAGCTTTCTTT CASSLAGAVMNTEAFF
TRBD2 TRBJ2-3 - TRBV4-3 TGCGCCAGCAGCCAAGAATTGCTAGCGGAGCAGTATTTT CASSQELLAEQYF
- TRBJ2-7 - TRBV15 TGTGCCACCAGCAGAGCGGGGGGCCTCTACGAGCAGTACTTC CATSRAGGLYEQYF
- TRBJ2-5 - TRBV20-1 TGCAGTGCCCGGCTCCAAGAGACCCAGTACTTC CSARLQETQYF
- TRBJ1-3 few TRBV7-9 TGTGCCAGCAGCGACCAGAACACCATATATTTT CASSDQNTIYF
TRBD1 TRBJ1-1 few TRBV9 TGTGCCAGCAGCGGACAGGGCGGAGGAACTGAAGCTTTCTTT CASSGQGGGTEAFF
- TRBJ1-1 - TRBV21-1 TGTGCCAGCAGCAAAGCTTCAAAAGCATGGGACAGGGGGAAAAGTCCTGAAGCTTTCTTT CASSKASKAWDRGKSPEAFF
TRBD1 TRBJ2-1 - TRBV7-2 TGTGCCAGCAGAGAGACAGGGAACCACAATGAGCAGTTCTTC CASRETGNHNEQFF
- TRBJ1-5 few TRBV23-1 TGCGCCAGCTTAACTTGGGCCAGGAATTATGATAGCAATCAGCCCCAGCATTTT CASLTWARNYDSNQPQHF
- TRBJ2-2 few TRBV10-3 TGTGCCATCAATGCAGGGGCCGCATCCGGGGAGCTGTTTTTT CAINAGAASGELFF
- TRBJ2-7 few TRBV19 TGTGCCAGTAGGGTTAATGGCAGGAGCTCCTACGAGCAGTACTTC CASRVNGRSSYEQYF
- TRBJ1-1 - TRBV4-3 TGCGCCAGCAGCCAAGGTCAGACCAACACTGAAGCTTTCTTT CASSQGQTNTEAFF
- TRBJ1-2 - TRBV5-4 TGTGCCAGCAGCTTGCTATTGAGCGGCTACACCTTC CASSLLLSGYTF
- TRBJ1-2 few TRBV30 TGTGCCTGGGTTCGGGGGTTGCACTATGGCTACACCTTC CAWVRGLHYGYTF
TRBD1 TRBJ2-3 - TRBV5-1 TGCGCCAGCAGCTTGGAATTATTGGGACAGGGAAGGACAGATACGCAGTATTTT CASSLELLGQGRTDTQYF
- TRBJ1-2 - TRBV29-1 TGCAGCGTTGGAGGGCAGGGGATAAGCTATGGCTACACCTTC CSVGGQGISYGYTF
TRBD2 TRBJ2-7 - TRBV28 TGTGCCAGCATCGGAGGGACTAGCGGGTTGTACGAGCAGTACTTC CASIGGTSGLYEQYF
TRBD1 TRBJ1-1 few TRBV10-3 TGTGCCATCAGTGGGCAGGGGGCGCGCGGCACTGAAGCTTTCTTT CAISGQGARGTEAFF
TRBD1 TRBJ1-1 - TRBV9 TGTGCCAGCAGCGTAGAAGGGACAGGGGTGACTGAAGCTTTCTTT CASSVEGTGVTEAFF
- TRBJ2-1 few TRBV7-2 TGTGCCAGCAGTTCCGGTTTCTACAATGAGCAGTTCTTC CASSSGFYNEQFF
- TRBJ2-5 few TRBV7-6 TGTGCCAGCAGCTTACTTGGAACCAAAGAGACCCAGTACTTC CASSLLGTKETQYF
- TRBJ2-3 few TRBV30 TGTGCCTGGAGTGCCCCTGAGGTGCGCACAGATACGCAGTATTTT CAWSAPEVRTDTQYF
- TRBJ1-2 few TRBV5-1 TGCGCCAGCAGCCAAGGGACTCACCCTGGGGGCTACACCTTC CASSQGTHPGGYTF
- TRBJ2-1 few TRBV18 TGTGCCAGCTCACCATCAGCACAGGGACGGGTGACCAATGAGCAGTTCTTC CASSPSAQGRVTNEQFF
TRBD2 TRBJ2-3 few TRBV9 TGTGCCAGCAGCGCTTGGCGGGAGACGACAGATACGCAGTATTTT CASSAWRETTDTQYF
TRBD1 TRBJ1-2 - TRBV7-2 TGTGCCAGCAGCCCCCAGGGGGGGTATGGCTACACCTTC CASSPQGGYGYTF
- TRBJ2-5 many TRBV14 TGTGCCAGCAGCCAACCCGGGACACCCCAAGAGACCCAGTACTTC CASSQPGTPQETQYF
TRBD1 TRBJ2-7 - TRBV7-8 TGTGCCAGCAGCTCGGGGACAGGGGGCGCGAAGACCCGCTACGAGCAGTACTTC CASSSGTGGAKTRYEQYF